These 13 T cell receptor beta chains were all obtained from the same sample, sequenced in a study of tumor-infiltrating lymphocytes in primary liver carcinoma. cDNA specific to TCR beta was made from 500 ng of total RNA, with a constant-region primer employed for priming. Library construction for TCR beta comprised three nested multiplex PCR rounds performed with slightly modified ARM-PCR. Use of TRBV1-TRBV30 forward primers with a C-beta reverse primer characterized the first two PCR rounds, which lasted around 9 cycles each. TCRdb re-called the multiplex PCR reads through MiXCR, storing one row per CDR3 protein. The data contain roughly 120,000 distinct CDR3 sequences, 55% to 75% of them singletons. Extraction of RNA together with DNA used about 20-34 mg of unsorted bulk tissue. The sequencing sample was made of liver tumor tissue from sampling region 1. The subset was: tumor region T1, superior pole. These receptors all come from an older woman with primary liver carcinoma and hepatitis B virus infection.

The chain links TRBV30 to TRBJ2-3; D gene uncertain. Trimming pared 0 bases from V and 0 bases from J, leaving 4 bases between. The CDR3 is 13 amino acids. The V gene's germline CDR1 is GTSNPN and CDR2 SVGIG (reference sequence). The CDR3, as DNA: TGTGCCTGGAGTGTTCCGAGCACAGATACGCAGTATTTT. Translated, it gives CAWSVPSTDTQYF. Combining the CDR3 with reference TRBV30 and TRBJ2-3 gives the whole variable domain SQTIHQWPATLVQPVGSPLSLECTVEGTSNPNLYWYRQAAGRGLQLLFYSVGIGQISSEVPQNLSASRPQDRQFILSSKKLLLSDSGFYLCAWSVPSTDTQYFGPGTRLTVL.

To note about this clonotype: Because it lacks the conserved phenylalanine or tryptophan at the end, this CDR3 is likely a read error. J is TRBJ2-2 and V is TRBV11-1; possible D gene TRBD2, 5 bases. Germline V gives CDR1 SGHAT, CDR2 FQDESV (reference sequence). There are 17 residues in the CDR3. CDR3 nucleotides: TGTGCCAGCAGCTTAGCGCCAGAGTTCGCGAAGACCGGGGTGCTGTTTATT. Its protein product is CASSLAPEFAKTGVLFI.

As regards this clonotype: This could be a read error, since a much larger clone is one nucleotide away. The chain employs TRBV29-1 and TRBJ1-5, with unresolved D. Trimming cost V 4 bases and J 3 bases, with 10 bases left between them. CDR1 is SQVTM and CDR2 is ANQGSEA in the germline V gene. The CDR3 totals 13 residues. CDR3 bases: TGCAGCGTTGTGGTTAATAACAATCAGCCCCAGCATTTT. It encodes CSVVVNNNQPQHF.

Details on this clonotype: With a much larger clone just one base away, this may be a read error. The chain links TRBV6-1 to TRBJ1-1; D may be TRBD1 (6 bases). The ends were cut back, 11 bases at V and 5 bases at J, with 21 bases in the middle. This CDR3 is built from 14 residues. Germline values: CDR1 MNHNS, CDR2 SASEGT. CDR3 DNA: TGTGCCGCCGACCGGGACGGGGGCGGGACTGAAGCTTTCTTT. Amino acid sequence: CAADRDGGGTEAFF.

CDR3 nucleotides: TGTGCCAGCAGCTTAGGAAGCGGGAACCAAGAGACCCAGTACTTC. Encoded protein: CASSLGSGNQETQYF. The chain carries TRBV7-9 and TRBJ2-5, with 7 nucleotides matching TRBD2. CDR1 and CDR2 from the germline V gene are SEHNR and FQNEAQ (reference sequence). Losses at the gene ends were 1 base for V and 0 bases for J; bases not matched to a gene: 2. The length of the CDR3 is 15 residues.

With respect to this clonotype: Since no conserved phenylalanine or tryptophan closes the CDR3, a read error is the likely cause. The rearrangement joins TRBV12-3 or TRBV12-4 to TRBJ2-2; TRBD1 is a possible D gene (5 bases). The CDR3 has 15 amino acids. The CDR3: CTSSFWGGNTGELFC. CDR3 nucleotide sequence: TGTACCAGCAGTTTCTGGGGCGGTAACACCGGGGAGCTGTTTTGT.

About this clonotype: A much larger clone sits a single nucleotide away, making a read error possible. J is TRBJ2-7 and V is TRBV7-9, with 7 positions matching TRBD1. Looked up from germline, CDR1 is SEHNR and CDR2 is FQNEAQ (reference sequence). The CDR3 runs to 15 residues. This CDR3 is CANSLAGGQFYEQYF. DNA of the CDR3: TGTGCCAACAGCTTAGCAGGGGGACAGTTCTACGAGCAGTACTTC.

Turning to this clonotype: Compared with germline, one end of the junction differs, possibly owing to a read error. This rearrangement joins TRBV18 to TRBJ2-2, with D possibly TRBD2 on 5 matching bases. CDR3 length: 15 amino acids. Germline values: CDR1 KGHSH, CDR2 LQKENI. As DNA, the CDR3 is TGTGCCAGCTCACCTAAGTATGATCACACCGGGGAGCTGCTTTTT. Protein sequence: CASSPKYDHTGELLF.

Points on this clonotype: The missing conserved phenylalanine or tryptophan at the end of this CDR3 makes a read error likely. This chain connects TRBV11-2 to TRBJ2-7; TRBD2 is a possible D gene (6 bases). Germline CDR1 reads SGHAT; CDR2 reads FQNNGV. This CDR3 is built from 15 residues. The CDR3 is CTSNLDRGLVPEQYL. CDR3 in DNA: TGTACCAGCAACTTAGATAGGGGACTGGTTCCCGAGCAGTACCTC.

In regard to this clonotype: The germline gene is not matched at one end of the junction; a read error may be the cause. The V and J genes are TRBV6-6 and TRBJ1-3; 9 bases align to TRBD1. The V gene's germline CDR1 is MNHNY and CDR2 SVGAGI (reference sequence). This CDR3 has 16 amino acids. The CDR3 DNA is TGTGCCAGCAGTTACTCGACAGGGGGGTCTGGAAACAACATATATTTT. Translated: CASSYSTGGSGNNIYF.

This clonotype was recorded only once. V gene TRBV4-1 combines with J gene TRBJ2-3; a weak D match, TRBD2 (6 bases). Germline V gene data show CDR1 as MGHRA and CDR2 as YSYEKL. Deletions cut 4 bases from V and 3 bases from J, with 26 bases between. This CDR3 region has 19 residues. The CDR3 is CASSLIAGNLPRRTDTQYF. CDR3 in DNA: TGCGCCAGCAGCCTCATCGCGGGAAACCTCCCCCGACGGACAGATACGCAGTATTTT.

This clonotype has a count of ten or more. The genes are TRBV12-3 or TRBV12-4 and TRBJ1-5, with a weak D call TRBD1 (5 bases). Trimming stripped 5 bases from V and 7 bases from J, with 18 bases between. The length of the CDR3 is 15 residues. CDR3 amino acids: CASSPLSGGGQPQHF. The CDR3 DNA reads as TGTGCCAGCAGTCCCCTGTCCGGCGGGGGACAGCCCCAGCATTTT.

This clonotype was found once. The CDR3 spells CASRPEDQINEQFF. CDR3 nucleotides: TGCGCCAGCAGGCCTGAGGACCAAATCAATGAGCAGTTCTTC. V gene TRBV5-1 combines with J gene TRBJ2-1, with D unresolved. CDR3 length equals 14 residues. The V gene's germline CDR1 is SGHRS and CDR2 YFSETQ. V was clipped by 5 bases and J by 6 bases, with 15 bases between them.